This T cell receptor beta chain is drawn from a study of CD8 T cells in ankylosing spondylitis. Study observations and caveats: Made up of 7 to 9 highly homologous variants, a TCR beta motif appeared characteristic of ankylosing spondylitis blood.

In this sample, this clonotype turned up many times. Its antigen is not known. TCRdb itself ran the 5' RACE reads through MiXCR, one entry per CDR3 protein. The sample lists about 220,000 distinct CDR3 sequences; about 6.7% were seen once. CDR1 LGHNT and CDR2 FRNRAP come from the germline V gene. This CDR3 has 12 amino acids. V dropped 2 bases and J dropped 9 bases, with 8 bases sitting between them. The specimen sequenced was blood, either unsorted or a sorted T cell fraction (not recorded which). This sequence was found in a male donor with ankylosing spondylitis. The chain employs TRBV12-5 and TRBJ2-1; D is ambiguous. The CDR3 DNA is TGTGCTAGTGGTTTGTATCCGGGTGAGCAGTTCTTC. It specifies CASGLYPGEQFF.